These 24 T cell receptor beta chains were all obtained from the same sample, sequenced in a study of molecular identifiers for immune sequencing clone quantification. In TCRdb, the PCR reads were re-called with MiXCR into one record per CDR3 protein. The table shows around 40,000 distinct CDR3 sequences, with about 19% occurring only once. Sequenced: naive CD8+ T cells from blood, with Jurkat cell RNA spiked in. As for subset: FACS-sorted CD8+CD4-CCR7+CD45RA+ naive T cells. Receptors were obtained from a human donor in good health. Some libraries in this study had Jurkat cell RNA spiked in.

This clonotype was observed many times. CDR3 sequence: CASSLGGGLMNTEAFF. CDR3 nucleotides: TGTGCCAGCAGTTTAGGAGGGGGACTGATGAACACTGAAGCTTTCTTT. J is TRBJ1-1 and V is TRBV12-3 or TRBV12-4; tentatively, D is TRBD1 (6 bases). The CDR3 totals 16 residues. Trimming removed 1 base at V and 0 bases at J, with 12 bases between.

This clonotype was counted many times. The V and J genes are TRBV4-1 and TRBJ1-2; weak D call: TRBD1 (6 bases). V lost 2 bases, J lost 5 bases, and 12 bases lay in between. The CDR3 sequence is 14 residues long. Germline-derived CDR1 and CDR2 are MGHRA and YSYEKL. As DNA, the CDR3 is TGCGCCAGCAGCCAAAGTACAGGGACTTATGGCTACACCTTC. As protein: CASSQSTGTYGYTF.

In its sample, this clonotype was seen a few times. Just one base apart from a much larger clone, this may be a read error. The chain is built from TRBV6-2 or TRBV6-3 and TRBJ2-7; 10 bases line up with TRBD1. Germline-derived CDR1 and CDR2 are MNHEY and SVGEGT. This CDR3 is built from 16 residues. DNA of the CDR3: TGTGCCGGCAGTTCATCCCCGGGACAGGGGACGTACGAGCAGTACTTC. Translation gives CAGSSSPGQGTYEQYF.

This clonotype was observed at least ten times. This rearrangement joins TRBV6-2 or TRBV6-3 to TRBJ2-6; D not certain. This CDR3 comprises 17 residues. Trimming took off 6 bases at V and 2 bases at J, with 17 bases between the two ends. Germline assignment: CDR1 MNHEY and CDR2 SVGEGT. As DNA, the CDR3 is TGTGCCAGCAGCTTTAAAGAGGTTTGGGCTGGGGCCAACGTCCTGACTTTC. The encoded protein is CASSFKEVWAGANVLTF.

Sample share makes this clonotype medium-sized. V usage is TRBV5-5 and J usage is TRBJ2-7; 10 nucleotides agree with TRBD2. The CDR3 loop spans 17 amino acids. Germline CDR1 and CDR2: SGHKS and YYEKEE (reference sequence). V was pared by 0 bases and J by 6 bases, with 12 bases of the junction left unmatched. The CDR3 nucleotides are TGTGCCAGCAGCTTGGAAGGACTAGCGGAACCTCGGGCCGAGCAGTACTTC. It yields the protein CASSLEGLAEPRAEQYF.

This clonotype has ten or more counts. This rearrangement joins TRBV28 to TRBJ2-7, with TRBD2 identical over 15 bases. Trimming at V came to 4 bases and at J to 6 bases, leaving 10 bases not matched to a gene. CDR1 MDHEN and CDR2 SYDVKM come from the germline V gene. This CDR3 comprises 17 residues. CDR3 amino acids: CASSSGRGLAGGGEQYF. CDR3 DNA sequence: TGTGCCAGCAGTTCAGGGAGGGGACTAGCGGGAGGTGGCGAGCAGTACTTC.

This clonotype was seen many times. J is TRBJ2-5 and V is TRBV29-1; 9 nucleotides align to TRBD1. CDR1 is SQVTM, CDR2 ANQGSEA, per germline. V trimming: 8 bases; J trimming: 5 bases; junction bases outside the gene matches: 9. This CDR3 has 13 amino acids. The CDR3: CSTRTGARETQYF. The DNA for the CDR3 is TGCAGCACAAGGACAGGGGCACGGGAGACCCAGTACTTC. Complete variable domain (other parts from reference TRBV29-1 and TRBJ2-5): SAVISQKPSRDICQRGTSLTIQCQVDSQVTMMFWYRQQPGQSLTLIATANQGSEATYESGFVIDKFPISRPNLTFSTLTVSNMSPEDSSIYLCSTRTGARETQYFGPGTRLLVL.

CDR3 bases: TGTGCCGTATTGGGAGTGGGCGAAGGACGCTTCGAGAGCACAGATACGCAGTATTTT. Translated: CAVLGVGEGRFESTDTQYF. The V gene is TRBV2, the J gene TRBJ2-3; TRBD2 is a possible D gene (5 bases). Germline CDR1 reads SNHLY; CDR2 reads FYNNEI. The length of the CDR3 is 19 residues. V was shortened by 11 bases and J by 0 bases, with 30 bases between the two germline ends.

This clonotype was seen ten or more times. The chain is built from TRBV11-2 and TRBJ2-4; 7 nucleotides align to TRBD1. Per germline, CDR1 SGHAT and CDR2 FQNNGV. The trim removed 5 bases at V and 0 bases at J, leaving 7 bases unmatched. The CDR3 covers 16 residues. The DNA of the CDR3 is TGTGCCAGCAGCCCTGGGACAGCTCTAGCCAAAAACATTCAGTACTTC. Encoded protein: CASSPGTALAKNIQYF.

Many counts were recorded for this clonotype. The V call is TRBV19, the J call TRBJ1-5; D is uncertain. The CDR3 is made up of 15 amino acids. V dropped 5 bases and J dropped 0 bases, with 11 bases sitting between them. Germline CDR1 and CDR2: LNHDA and SQIVND (reference sequence). This CDR3 is CASSLKDYSNQPQHF. The CDR3 coding sequence is TGTGCCAGTAGTCTAAAGGATTATAGCAATCAGCCCCAGCATTTT.

This clonotype was recorded many times. V usage is TRBV7-9 and J usage is TRBJ2-2; 9 bases map to TRBD1. Germline V lookup: CDR1 SEHNR, CDR2 FQNEAQ (reference sequence). Trimming cost V 3 bases and J 1 base; bases outside gene matches: 3. CDR3 length: 16 amino acids. CDR3: CASSLSDRGNTGELFF. CDR3 sequence (DNA): TGTGCCAGCAGCTTGTCGGACAGGGGGAACACCGGGGAGCTGTTTTTT.

Worth noting for this clonotype: Possible read error: a much larger clone is one base away. This chain joins TRBV12-3 or TRBV12-4 and TRBJ1-6; 10 bases agree with TRBD1. CDR3 length: 15 residues. J was trimmed by 6 bases and V by 7 bases; bases with no gene match: 6. The CDR3 DNA reads as TGTGCCAGCACCGGCGGGACAGGGGCTAATTCACCCCTCCACTTT. As protein: CASTGGTGANSPLHF.

This clonotype was seen at least ten times. CDR3 sequence reads: CASSQALRVTEAFF. CDR3 DNA: TGCGCCAGCAGCCAAGCCCTCAGGGTAACTGAAGCTTTCTTT. The chain carries TRBV4-1 and TRBJ1-1; weak D call: TRBD1 (5 bases). The CDR3 loop spans 14 amino acids. Trimming removed 1 base from V and 5 bases from J, with 11 bases in between. Germline V CDR1 and CDR2: MGHRA, YSYEKL.

This clonotype was detected many times. The V call is TRBV7-9, the J call TRBJ2-3, with 8 bases fitting TRBD1. Trimming removed 5 bases from V and 6 bases from J; junction bases left unmatched: 7. The CDR3 totals 14 residues. Germline V gives CDR1 SEHNR, CDR2 FQNEAQ (reference sequence). CDR3 residues: CASSPTDREDTQYF. CDR3 sequence (DNA): TGTGCCAGCAGCCCGACGGACAGGGAGGATACGCAGTATTTT.

This clonotype was counted many times. The chain has TRBV30 and TRBJ2-1; 13 nucleotides match TRBD2. CDR1 is GTSNPN and CDR2 is SVGIG in the germline V gene (reference sequence). The CDR3 loop spans 17 amino acids. Unmatched junction bases numbered 10, after V lost 5 bases and J lost 3 bases. CDR3 DNA: TGTGCCTGGGGCCCGGAGGGACTAGCGGGAAACTACAATGAGCAGTTCTTC. It translates to CAWGPEGLAGNYNEQFF.

This clonotype was detected ten times or more. The rearrangement uses TRBV7-8 and TRBJ2-3; D unclear. The germline CDR1 and CDR2 sequences are SGHVS and FQNEAQ. Trimming left V 2 bases short and J 3 bases short, with 6 bases between. The CDR3 has 13 residues. This CDR3 reads CASSLLGTDTQYF. CDR3 bases: TGTGCCAGCAGCTTACTCGGTACAGATACGCAGTATTTT.

This clonotype appeared many times. The chain employs TRBV7-2 and TRBJ2-3, with 9 nucleotides matching TRBD2. The CDR3 covers 16 residues. The V gene end was trimmed by 2 bases and the J gene end by 3 bases; junction bases not matched to a gene: 6. Germline loops: CDR1 SGHTA, CDR2 FQGNSA. CDR3 sequence: CASSLIPTSGTDTQYF. The CDR3 DNA follows: TGTGCCAGCAGCTTAATTCCGACTAGCGGAACAGATACGCAGTATTTT.

This clonotype was observed many times. The CDR3 loop reads CASSHLRGAQETQYF. CDR3 coding DNA: TGTGCCAGCAGCCACCTCCGAGGAGCCCAAGAGACCCAGTACTTC. V gene TRBV6-6 combines with J gene TRBJ2-5; D ambiguous. The CDR3 has 15 amino acids. Germline lookup yields CDR1 MNHNY and CDR2 SVGAGI (reference sequence). With 6 bases removed from V and 1 base from J, the gap between germline ends came to 15 bases.

Regarding this clonotype: A much larger clone lies a single base off, so this may be a read error. The gene calls are TRBV19 and TRBJ1-5, with 7 positions matching TRBD1. CDR1 and CDR2 (germline): LNHDA, SQIVND (reference sequence). This CDR3 has 15 amino acids. CDR3 amino acids: CASRIRDSSNQPQHF. CDR3 bases: TGTGCCAGTCGTATCCGGGACAGCTCTAATCAGCCCCAGCATTTT. The whole variable domain, remainder taken from reference TRBV19 and TRBJ1-5, is DGGITQSPKYLFRKEGQNVTLSCEQNLNHDAMYWYRQDPGQGLRLIYYSQIVNDFQKGDIAEGYSVSREKKESFPLTVTSAQKNPTAFYLCASRIRDSSNQPQHFGDGTRLSIL.

This clonotype has ten or more counts. The J gene is TRBJ1-3, the V gene TRBV13; D is uncertain. The CDR3 spans 16 residues. V gave up 2 bases and J gave up 0 bases, with 11 bases separating them. The germline gives CDR1 PRHDT, CDR2 FYEKMQ (reference sequence). Here the CDR3 DNA reads TGTGCCAGCAGCTTATCCGGGCTGAGCTCTGGAAACACCATATATTTT. Translated: CASSLSGLSSGNTIYF.

Ten or more counts support this clonotype. The chain has TRBV5-1 and TRBJ2-6; TRBD1 aligns across 11 bases. This CDR3 region has 18 residues. Germline assignment: CDR1 SGHRS and CDR2 YFSETQ. V lost 4 bases to trimming and J lost 0 bases; unmatched junction nucleotides: 6. The CDR3 DNA reads as TGCGCCAGCAGCCAGGACAGGGGGCACATCTCTGGGGCCAACGTCCTGACTTTC. Translation: CASSQDRGHISGANVLTF.

In its sample, this clonotype was seen many times. V gene TRBV11-2 combines with J gene TRBJ2-3; 8 bases agree with TRBD2. Germline V gives CDR1 SGHAT, CDR2 FQNNGV. V gave up 1 base and J gave up 4 bases; unmatched junction bases: 7. The CDR3 covers 16 residues. The CDR3 bases are TGTGCCAGCAGCTTAGCTGGCGGGGGGATTGCAGATACGCAGTATTTT. This gives the protein CASSLAGGGIADTQYF. Based on the CDR3 plus reference TRBV11-2 and TRBJ2-3, the full variable domain is EAGVAQSPRYKIIEKRQSVAFWCNPISGHATLYWYQQILGQGPKLLIQFQNNGVVDDSQLPKDRFSAERLKGVDSTLKIQPAKLEDSAVYLCASSLAGGGIADTQYFGPGTRLTVL.

The sample holds many counts of this clonotype. The gene calls are TRBV5-6 and TRBJ2-3; either TRBD1 or TRBD2 may supply D (6 bases each). The V gene lost 1 base and the J gene lost 2 bases, with 11 bases spanning the gap. Germline-derived CDR1 and CDR2 are SGHDT and YYEEEE. The CDR3 length is 15 residues. CDR3 in DNA: TGTGCCAGCAGCTTGAAGGGGGGCCCCACAGATACGCAGTATTTT. Translation gives CASSLKGGPTDTQYF.

Worth noting for this clonotype: A read error may be the cause here, since a much bigger clone is one base away. This CDR3 reads CVSSLPDRGETQYF. In DNA, the CDR3 is TGTGTCAGCAGTCTACCTGACAGGGGAGAGACCCAGTACTTC. The V and J genes are TRBV28 and TRBJ2-5; 8 nucleotides agree with TRBD1. The CDR3 totals 14 residues. Germline loops: CDR1 MDHEN, CDR2 SYDVKM.